This T cell receptor beta chain derives from a study of blood T cell repertoires in COVID-19. Background on the study: Whether acute or convalescent, the COVID-19 samples came from the United States, Italy and Spain. T cells, B-cell-depleted T cells, or PBMCs provided the cDNA or gDNA that served as material.

The CDR3 length is 13 residues. V lost 5 bases and J 3 bases, leaving 10 bases between the germline ends. The study assigned cohorts using participant-reported clinical history. Within 2 weeks of study entry, exposed participants had contacted a PCR-confirmed or clinician-diagnosed COVID-19 case. Only in-frame clones appear in the TCRdb table, and some are missing; sequencing was by immunoSEQ multiplex PCR. The repertoire consists of a few hundred thousand clones, with approximately 91% occurring once and the leading ten covering more than 0.85%. The sample taken for sequencing was PBMCs or T cells enriched from blood (not recorded which). This receptor was taken from a middle-aged woman who had been exposed to COVID-19. The V gene is TRBV12-3 or TRBV12-4, the J gene TRBJ1-1; D possibly corresponds to TRBD1 (5 bases). The CDR3 region is CASSRDSYTEAFF. DNA for the CDR3: TGTGCCAGCAGTCGAGACAGCTACACTGAAGCTTTCTTT.